This TCR beta chain derives from a study of Ad26.COV2.S vaccination and SARS-CoV-2 variants. As for the study in general: Intramuscularly, Ad26.COV2.S was given either once or twice, 56 days apart. Study-wide results and limits: It is possible that the TCR breadth and depth analyses underestimated the total T cell responses. Reportedly, spike-specific CD8+ and CD4+ T cell responses achieved substantial breadth once vaccination had taken place.

Measured with immunoSEQ multiplex PCR; TCRdb has only the in-frame clones, and not every one. The data contain about 320,000 clones, 86% of them singletons. Germline V gene data show CDR1 as LNHDA and CDR2 as SQIVND (reference sequence). V was cut by 5 bases and J by 4 bases, with 14 bases left in between. The CDR3 sequence is 14 residues long. About this clone itself: Its matching antigen is unknown.

Noted treatment: some 20 received Ad26.COV2.S at low or high dose, single or two shots; several received placebo; per-sample allocation not given. After the first vaccine or placebo injection, samples were drawn on day 63. Vaccine was an Ad26 vector expressing Wuhan-strain SARS-CoV-2 spike. The genes are TRBV19 and TRBJ2-5, with D possibly TRBD1 on 5 matching bases. The clonotype originates from a person aged 18 to 65 who received the Ad26.COV2.S COVID-19 vaccine or a placebo. The sample was peripheral blood, taken in a trial of Ad26.COV2.S vaccine versus placebo. This chain's CDR3 is CASSAGYFPETQYF. The CDR3 nucleotides read TGTGCCAGTAGTGCAGGGTACTTCCCAGAGACCCAGTACTTC.